What follows are 27 T cell receptor beta chains derived from one specimen sequenced in a study of blood T cell repertoires in COVID-19. Only in-frame clones appear in the TCRdb table, and some are missing; sequencing was by immunoSEQ multiplex PCR. The repertoire consists of approximately 230,000 clones, with approximately 86% occurring once and the leading ten covering under 6.5%. The material sequenced was PBMCs or T cells enriched from blood (not recorded which). Every receptor here comes from a woman aged 25 to 45 with acute COVID-19.

This clone appeared a single time. V and J are TRBV5-1 and TRBJ2-7; possibly TRBD2 for D (7 bases). The CDR3 runs 17 residues. Germline values: CDR1 SGHRS, CDR2 YFSETQ. V was cut by 0 bases and J by 0 bases, with 16 bases left in between. The CDR3 DNA sequence: TGCGCCAGCAGCTTGGGGTCGGGGGGCTTCAGCTCCTACGAGCAGTACTTC. It specifies CASSLGSGGFSSYEQYF.

The chain combines TRBV15 with TRBJ2-1; 12 nucleotides align to TRBD2. The CDR3 sequence is 14 residues long. After removal of 6 bases from V and 5 bases from J, the junction contained 2 bases not matched to a gene. Germline CDR1 is LNHNV and CDR2 is YYDKDF (reference sequence). In DNA form, the CDR3 reads TGTGCCACCAGGAGGACTAGCGGGAACAATGAGCAGTTCTTC. Amino acid sequence: CATRRTSGNNEQFF.

This clone was counted a few times. J is TRBJ2-7 and V is TRBV6-5; a possible D gene is TRBD2 (6 bases). V dropped 9 bases and J dropped 2 bases, with 17 bases sitting between them. Germline loops: CDR1 MNHEY, CDR2 SVGAGI. This CDR3 spans 14 amino acids. The chain's CDR3 is CASNLGGTTYEQYF. For the CDR3, the DNA is TGTGCCAGTAACCTGGGAGGAACTACCTACGAGCAGTACTTC.

The chain is built from TRBV7-2 and TRBJ2-1; TRBD2 aligns across 8 bases. Germline CDR1 SGHTA, CDR2 FQGNSA. CDR3 length equals 18 residues. J was trimmed by 5 bases and V by 3 bases; bases with no gene match: 15. The DNA for the CDR3 is TGTGCCAGCAGCTTCGCGCGTTTCGGGAGGGCCGGGAACAATGAGCAGTTCTTC. This sequence encodes CASSFARFGRAGNNEQFF.

The chain combines TRBV29-1 with TRBJ2-7; 10 positions match TRBD2. This CDR3 region has 15 residues. The V gene end was trimmed by 6 bases and the J gene end by 3 bases; junction bases not matched to a gene: 11. Germline CDR1 reads SQVTM; CDR2 reads ANQGSEA. The CDR3: CSVVLSGRARYEQYF. As DNA, the CDR3 is TGCAGCGTCGTGCTAAGCGGGAGGGCCCGCTACGAGCAGTACTTC.

The sample holds one count of this clone. The CDR3 DNA sequence: TGTGCCAGCAGCCAAGTCGGAGGAGCGCAAGAGACCCAGTACTTC. This encodes CASSQVGGAQETQYF. The V call is TRBV3-1 (or the pseudogene TRBV3-2), the J call TRBJ2-5, with D possibly TRBD2 on 5 matching bases. Trimming removed 1 base from V and 2 bases from J, with 11 bases in between. Germline V lookup: CDR1 LGHDT, CDR2 YNNKEL (reference sequence). There are 15 residues in the CDR3.

This clone was counted once. The chain has TRBV12-3 or TRBV12-4 and TRBJ1-3; possibly TRBD1 for D (5 bases). The V end lost 4 bases, the J end lost 4 bases, and 8 bases lay between the germline ends. The CDR3 contains 13 residues. Written as DNA, the CDR3 is TGTGCCAGCAGTTCAGGGCGCGGAAACACCATATATTTT. It specifies CASSSGRGNTIYF.

The rearrangement joins TRBV29-1 to TRBJ2-7; 16 positions match TRBD2. Germline values: CDR1 SQVTM, CDR2 ANQGSEA. CDR3 length: 18 amino acids. J gave up 0 bases and V 4 bases, and 9 bases lay outside the gene matches. CDR3 loop: CSVGGTSGRVKSSYEQYF. DNA for the CDR3: TGCAGCGTTGGGGGGACTAGCGGGAGGGTAAAGAGCTCCTACGAGCAGTACTTC.

This clone was picked up one time. The J gene is TRBJ1-1, the V gene TRBV7-9; no clear D gene. The CDR3 is 12 amino acids. V lost 3 bases and J lost 1, with 3 bases in between. From germline, CDR1 is SEHNR and CDR2 FQNEAQ (reference sequence). The CDR3 is CASSFRNTEAFF. CDR3 nucleotide sequence: TGTGCCAGCAGCTTCCGGAACACTGAAGCTTTCTTT. The whole variable domain, filled in from reference TRBV7-9 and TRBJ1-1, reads DTGVSQNPRHKITKRGQNVTFRCDPISEHNRLYWYRQTLGQGPEFLTYFQNEAQLEKSRLLSDRFSAERPKGSFSTLEIQRTEQGDSAMYLCASSFRNTEAFFGQGTRLTVV.

This clone has only a few counts. This sequence joins TRBV7-8 and TRBJ2-1, with 10 bases aligning to TRBD1. Germline V gene sequence: CDR1 SGHVS, CDR2 FQNEAQ. The CDR3 is made up of 15 amino acids. Losses at the gene ends were 3 bases for V and 4 bases for J; bases not matched to a gene: 3. The CDR3 DNA reads as TGTGCCAGCAGCTTGGGACAGGGGAATTACAATGAGCAGTTCTTC. Protein: CASSLGQGNYNEQFF. The complete variable domain, with remaining parts taken from reference TRBV7-8 and TRBJ2-1, reads GAGVSQSPRYKVAKRGQDVALRCDPISGHVSLFWYQQALGQGPEFLTYFQNEAQLDKSGLPSDRFFAERPEGSVSTLKIQRTQQEDSAVYLCASSLGQGNYNEQFFGPGTRLTVL.

The chain links TRBV25-1 to TRBJ1-2; D unclear. This CDR3 region has 12 residues. V was shortened by 10 bases and J by 8 bases, with 17 bases between the two germline ends. Germline lookup yields CDR1 MGHDK and CDR2 SYGVNS. This CDR3 is CATIVPEGGYTF. The CDR3 bases are TGTGCCACCATCGTCCCCGAGGGCGGCTACACCTTC.

The chain recombines TRBV24-1 with TRBJ2-1; TRBD1 aligns across 7 bases. The CDR3 totals 15 residues. CDR1 and CDR2 from the germline V gene are KGHDR and SFDVKD. V shed 6 bases, J shed 5 bases, and the junction held 9 bases outside the gene matches. CDR3 sequence reads: CATSSPGQRHNEQFF. The CDR3 DNA is TGTGCCACCAGTTCACCGGGACAGAGACACAATGAGCAGTTCTTC.

The J gene is TRBJ1-5, the V gene TRBV21-1; the D segment call TRBD1 is taken from the table without a DNA check. TRBV21-1 is labeled a pseudogene. The CDR3 contains 16 residues. The CDR3 loop reads CASSPTGQGDDQPQHF. The CDR3 bases are TGTGCCAGCAGCCCAACTGGACAGGGAGATGATCAGCCCCAGCATTTT.

The chain has TRBV11-2 and TRBJ2-1; D possibly corresponds to TRBD2 (5 bases). Trimming removed 7 bases from V and 9 bases from J, with 13 bases in between. This CDR3 region has 12 residues. Germline V gene data show CDR1 as SGHAT and CDR2 as FQNNGV. The CDR3 sequence: CASIELRGEQFF. In nucleotides, the CDR3 is TGTGCCAGCATCGAACTTCGGGGTGAGCAGTTCTTC. Variable domain in full (rest from reference TRBV11-2 and TRBJ2-1): EAGVAQSPRYKIIEKRQSVAFWCNPISGHATLYWYQQILGQGPKLLIQFQNNGVVDDSQLPKDRFSAERLKGVDSTLKIQPAKLEDSAVYLCASIELRGEQFFGPGTRLTVL.

The chain joins TRBV2 to TRBJ2-7; 10 positions match TRBD1. J gave up 2 bases and V 7 bases, and 14 bases lay outside the gene matches. This CDR3 region has 17 residues. Germline V gives CDR1 SNHLY, CDR2 FYNNEI. The CDR3 loop is CASTQPLGQGGAYEQYF. The CDR3 coding sequence is TGTGCCAGCACCCAGCCCTTAGGACAGGGGGGAGCCTACGAGCAGTACTTC.

The rearrangement uses TRBV27 and TRBJ2-2, with D tentatively TRBD1 (6 bases). The CDR3 is 14 amino acids. Trimming removed 3 bases from V and 4 bases from J, with 9 bases in between. Germline V lookup: CDR1 MNHEY, CDR2 SMNVEV (reference sequence). DNA for the CDR3: TGTGCCAGCAGTTTTAGGGGGAGCACCGGGGAGCTGTTTTTT. Protein: CASSFRGSTGELFF.

This sequence joins TRBV5-1 and TRBJ2-7; 7 bases fit TRBD1. This CDR3 contains 13 residues. With V trimmed by 7 bases and J by 2 bases, 6 bases remained unmatched. Germline CDR1 is SGHRS and CDR2 is YFSETQ. CDR3 DNA sequence: TGCGCCAGCTCCGGACAGGAAACCTACGAGCAGTACTTC. Amino acid sequence: CASSGQETYEQYF.

DNA for the CDR3: TGTGCCATCAGTTTAGACAATGAGCAGTTCTTC. It encodes CAISLDNEQFF. The chain joins TRBV10-3 to TRBJ2-1; D call uncertain. The CDR3 spans 11 residues. Trimming pared 5 bases from V and 5 bases from J, leaving 4 bases between. CDR1 and CDR2 from the germline V gene are ENHRY and SYGVKD.

The chain recombines TRBV2 with TRBJ1-3, with D possibly TRBD1 on 6 matching bases. Germline V gene lookup returns CDR1 SNHLY and CDR2 FYNNEI. CDR3 length: 14 residues. Trimming took 7 bases from V and 2 from J, leaving 12 bases between them. The chain's CDR3 is CASNPRGTGNTIYF. In DNA, the CDR3 is TGTGCCAGCAATCCCAGGGGAACTGGAAACACCATATATTTT.

V gene TRBV6-5 combines with J gene TRBJ2-2; the match to TRBD1 covers 8 bases. Losses at the gene ends were 7 bases for V and 6 bases for J; bases not matched to a gene: 7. Looked up from germline, CDR1 is MNHEY and CDR2 is SVGAGI. The CDR3 consists of 14 residues. CDR3 coding DNA: TGTGCCAGCAATAGAGACAGGGGACCCGGGGAGCTGTTTTTT. Amino acids: CASNRDRGPGELFF.

The chain is built from TRBV7-8 and TRBJ2-3; D may be TRBD2 (6 bases). The V gene lost 1 base and the J gene lost 6 bases, with 11 bases spanning the gap. Germline V lookup: CDR1 SGHVS, CDR2 FQNEAQ. CDR3 length: 14 residues. The CDR3 reads CASSLVGDLDTQYF. CDR3 bases: TGTGCCAGCAGCTTAGTAGGGGACTTGGATACGCAGTATTTT.

The V and J genes are TRBV25-1 and TRBJ1-6; no clear D. Germline-derived CDR1 and CDR2 are MGHDK and SYGVNS. V lost 6 bases and J lost 17, with 23 bases in between. The CDR3 length is 14 residues. The DNA for the CDR3 is TGTGCCAGCAGCCTCGCTGAACATGACACGCAAATCCACTTT. Translated: CASSLAEHDTQIHF.

The chain links TRBV14 to TRBJ2-1, with TRBD2 matching over 9 bases. Germline V gene lookup returns CDR1 SGHDN and CDR2 FVKESK. The CDR3 runs to 14 residues. Trimming cost V 8 bases and J 0 bases; bases outside gene matches: 2. The CDR3 region has the DNA TGTGCCAGCGGTAGCGGGAGCTCCTACAATGAGCAGTTCTTC. Protein product: CASGSGSSYNEQFF. The full variable domain, its missing parts supplied by reference TRBV14 and TRBJ2-1, is EAGVTQFPSHSVIEKGQTVTLRCDPISGHDNLYWYRRVMGKEIKFLLHFVKESKQDESGMPNNRFLAERTGGTYSTLKVQPAELEDSGVYFCASGSGSSYNEQFFGPGTRLTVL.

The rearrangement uses TRBV18 and TRBJ2-3; D is unclear. CDR1 is KGHSH, CDR2 LQKENI, per germline. This CDR3 region has 13 residues. V gave up 3 bases and J gave up 5 bases, with 9 bases separating them. As DNA, the CDR3 is TGTGCCAGCTCACCGAGTTCCGAAGATACGCAGTATTTT. This sequence encodes CASSPSSEDTQYF. Drawing the rest from reference TRBV18 and TRBJ2-3, the complete variable domain is NAGVMQNPRHLVRRRGQEARLRCSPMKGHSHVYWYRQLPEEGLKFMVYLQKENIIDESGMPKERFSAEFPKEGPSILRIQQVVRGDSAAYFCASSPSSEDTQYFGPGTRLTVL.

The genes are TRBV11-2 and TRBJ1-5; tentative D call: TRBD1 (6 bases). Trimming took 4 bases from V and 4 from J, leaving 17 bases between them. Germline V lookup: CDR1 SGHAT, CDR2 FQNNGV. The length of the CDR3 is 16 residues. Here the CDR3 reads CASSSYPDSSNQPQHF. The DNA of the CDR3 is TGTGCCAGCAGCTCCTATCCGGACAGCTCTAATCAGCCCCAGCATTTT.

This clone was seen only a few times. Compared with germline, one end of the junction differs, possibly owing to a read error. J is TRBJ2-2 and V is TRBV7-7, with TRBD2 matching 12 bases. This CDR3 comprises 16 residues. CDR1 is SSHAT and CDR2 is FNYEAQ in the germline V gene (reference sequence). DNA of the CDR3: TGTGCTAGCACACTGGGACTAGCGGGTAACACCGGGGAGCTGTTTTTT. It codes for CASTLGLAGNTGELFF.

The chain couples TRBV2 to TRBJ2-7; D perhaps matches TRBD1 (6 bases). The CDR3 is 12 residues long. Germline CDR1 and CDR2: SNHLY and FYNNEI. V lost 7 bases to trimming and J lost 3 bases, with 10 bases between them. The CDR3 DNA reads as TGTGCCAGCACCAGGGGAAGCTACGAGCAGTACTTC. Translation gives CASTRGSYEQYF.